One TCR beta chain is described in this entry. The target antigen is unknown. The identical CDR3 is also encoded by other nucleotide sequences in the sample. Terminally differentiated effector memory CD45RA+ cells were excluded from the naive CD8 cells, which were CD45RO-negative and positively selected for CCR7. CDR1 is SEHNR, CDR2 FQNEAQ, per germline (reference sequence). This CDR3 has 15 amino acids. Trimming took off 0 bases at V and 1 base at J, with 9 bases between the two ends. The sample originates from a study of shared clonotypes between healthy human individuals. Findings and limits, study-wide: The generation probabilities recorded for non-shared clonotypes fell below those of clonotypes shared by all four donors. Researchers found naive subsets generally carried larger estimated richness than memory subsets.

Using immunoSEQ multiplex PCR, the repertoire was profiled, and TCRdb retains in-frame clones only, with some absent. The sample has hundreds of thousands of clones, 95% to 96% seen once; the top ten hold less than 0.13%. The sample taken for sequencing was naive CD8+ T cells sorted from blood. This TCR derives from a woman aged 25-40 years in good health. The V call is TRBV7-9, the J call TRBJ1-1; D may be TRBD1 (6 bases). This CDR3 is CASSLAQGENTEAFF. The CDR3 bases are TGTGCCAGCAGCTTAGCACAGGGAGAGAACACTGAAGCTTTCTTT.